These 24 T cell receptor beta chains originate from one sample sequenced in a study of blood T cell repertoires in COVID-19. Data came from immunoSEQ multiplex PCR; TCRdb stores just in-frame clones and leaves some out. This table has about 170,000 clones, about 85% appearing once. The sequenced material came from peripheral blood. These receptors were taken from a man aged 80 or over with COVID-19, enrolled during active disease.

The chain joins TRBV9 to TRBJ1-1; TRBD1 matches at 9 bases. CDR1 and CDR2 (germline): SGDLS, YYNGEE. The V gene end was trimmed by 4 bases and the J gene end by 5 bases; junction bases not matched to a gene: 9. The CDR3 contains 15 residues. The CDR3 DNA follows: TGTGCCAGCAGCAAGGGCGGGACAGGGCCGACTGAAGCTTTCTTT. This codes for CASSKGGTGPTEAFF.

The rearrangement links TRBV4-1 to TRBJ1-5; D is uncertain. The germline V and J ends were trimmed by 1 base and 3 bases, with 13 bases remaining between them. This CDR3 is 16 amino acids long. Germline V gene data show CDR1 as MGHRA and CDR2 as YSYEKL. CDR3 in DNA: TGCGCCAGCAGCCAAGGCGGCCCCCGGGTCAATCAGCCCCAGCATTTT. It encodes CASSQGGPRVNQPQHF.

This clone appeared a few times. Other DNA sequences in this specimen translate into the identical CDR3. CDR3 nucleotides: TGCGCCAGCAGCTTGGGGTCAGGCTCCTACGAGCAGTACTTC. Translating it yields CASSLGSGSYEQYF. The V and J genes are TRBV5-1 and TRBJ2-7; D gene unclear. CDR3 length: 14 residues. Trimming removed 0 bases at V and 0 bases at J, with 7 bases between. The germline V gene has CDR1 SGHRS and CDR2 YFSETQ.

This clone appeared once. The genes are TRBV3-1 (or the pseudogene TRBV3-2) and TRBJ2-3; D is perhaps TRBD1 (6 bases). This CDR3 region has 17 residues. Germline V CDR1 and CDR2: LGHDT, YNNKEL (reference sequence). V lost 4 bases and J 3 bases, leaving 20 bases between the germline ends. CDR3 sequence: CASSLGGTMSKTDTQYF. CDR3 bases: TGTGCCAGCAGCCTAGGGGGAACTATGTCCAAAACAGATACGCAGTATTTT.

This clone was seen a single time. This chain joins TRBV6-6 and TRBJ2-5; TRBD1 matches 10 bases. Trimming removed 5 bases from V and 4 bases from J; junction bases left unmatched: 7. This CDR3 spans 15 amino acids. Germline V gene sequence: CDR1 MNHNY, CDR2 SVGAGI (reference sequence). This CDR3 reads CASSHGGQGRETQYF. As DNA, the CDR3 is TGTGCCAGCAGTCACGGGGGACAGGGGAGAGAGACCCAGTACTTC.

In its sample, this clone was seen a few times. The rearrangement uses TRBV19 and TRBJ1-2; D ambiguous. There are 14 residues in the CDR3. Germline V gene data show CDR1 as LNHDA and CDR2 as SQIVND (reference sequence). V was pared by 4 bases and J by 4 bases, with 13 bases between. CDR3 protein: CASSKVNRGYGYTF. In DNA form, the CDR3 reads TGTGCCAGTAGTAAGGTCAACCGGGGCTATGGCTACACCTTC.

V and J are TRBV7-9 and TRBJ1-5; D possibly corresponds to TRBD1 (6 bases). From germline, CDR1 is SEHNR and CDR2 FQNEAQ (reference sequence). Trimming stripped 5 bases from V and 2 bases from J, with 10 bases between. This CDR3 contains 14 residues. DNA of the CDR3: TGTGCCAGCAGCCCTTCAGGGGGCAATCAGCCCCAGCATTTT. It specifies CASSPSGGNQPQHF.

The V and J genes are TRBV3-1 (or the pseudogene TRBV3-2) and TRBJ2-7; D is possibly TRBD1 (7 bases). This CDR3 spans 15 amino acids. Germline lookup yields CDR1 LGHDT and CDR2 YNNKEL (reference sequence). The V end was cut by 5 bases, the J end by 0 bases, with 14 bases between. CDR3 nucleotides: TGTGCCAGCAGCTTTCGACAGGGACTCTCCTACGAGCAGTACTTC. Its translation: CASSFRQGLSYEQYF.

The V gene is TRBV6-6, the J gene TRBJ2-5; D is ambiguous. Germline V lookup: CDR1 MNHNY, CDR2 SVGAGI (reference sequence). The CDR3 length is 13 residues. Trimming shortened V by 4 bases and J by 0 bases, and 6 bases separated the two germline ends. CDR3 DNA sequence: TGTGCCAGCAGTTCACAAGACCAAGAGACCCAGTACTTC. It is translated as CASSSQDQETQYF.

This CDR3 is CASSETRGGNSPLHF. DNA of the CDR3: TGCGCCAGCAGTGAGACAAGGGGCGGAAATTCACCCCTCCACTTT. The rearrangement uses TRBV10-2 and TRBJ1-6; D might be TRBD1 (5 bases). The CDR3 spans 15 residues. The germline V gene encodes CDR1 WSHSY and CDR2 SAAADI. The germline V and J ends were trimmed by 2 bases and 7 bases, with 12 bases remaining between them.

Only one count was recorded for this clone. V gene TRBV28 combines with J gene TRBJ1-2; no definite D call. The ends were cut back, 6 bases at V and 8 bases at J, with 16 bases in the middle. This CDR3 spans 13 amino acids. Germline V gene data show CDR1 as MDHEN and CDR2 as SYDVKM. CDR3 nucleotides: TGTGCCAGCAGCCTGCCATTGCCGGGAGGCTACACCTTC. As protein: CASSLPLPGGYTF.

Regarding this clone: This specimen includes other DNA sequences encoding the same CDR3. The rearrangement uses TRBV9 and TRBJ2-3; TRBD1 is a possible D gene (5 bases). Germline V gives CDR1 SGDLS, CDR2 YYNGEE. The CDR3 sequence is 14 residues long. With 0 bases removed from V and 3 bases from J, the gap between germline ends came to 8 bases. CDR3 bases: TGTGCCAGCAGCGTAGGAAGGGGAACAGATACGCAGTATTTT. It yields the protein CASSVGRGTDTQYF.

The chain recombines TRBV5-1 with TRBJ2-7, with TRBD2 matching over 9 bases. The CDR3 covers 15 residues. V dropped 0 bases and J dropped 2; count of bases not matched to a gene: 3. Germline CDR1 reads SGHRS; CDR2 reads YFSETQ. The chain's CDR3 is CASSLVGGGAYEQYF. CDR3 DNA sequence: TGCGCCAGCAGCTTGGTGGGCGGGGGGGCCTACGAGCAGTACTTC.

The chain has TRBV3-1 (or the pseudogene TRBV3-2) and TRBJ1-2, with TRBD1 matching over 10 bases. This CDR3 region has 15 residues. V shed 5 bases, J shed 4 bases, and the junction held 7 bases outside the gene matches. CDR1 is LGHDT, CDR2 YNNKEL, per germline (reference sequence). The CDR3: CASSSRTGGGYGYTF. The DNA for the CDR3 is TGTGCCAGCAGCTCACGGACAGGGGGAGGCTATGGCTACACCTTC.

The chain carries TRBV11-1 and TRBJ2-3; 14 bases match TRBD2. CDR1 and CDR2 (germline): SGHAT, FQDESV (reference sequence). With 0 bases clipped from V and 10 bases from J, the junction kept 6 bases outside the gene matches. CDR3 length equals 16 residues. The DNA of the CDR3 is TGTGCCAGCAGCTTAGCGGGGACTAGCGGGGGAAGGGCGCAGTATTTT. As protein: CASSLAGTSGGRAQYF.

V gene TRBV4-3 combines with J gene TRBJ2-3; 9 nucleotides align to TRBD2. Losses at the gene ends were 4 bases for V and 3 bases for J; bases not matched to a gene: 11. Germline CDR1 reads LGHNA; CDR2 reads YSLEER. This CDR3 is 17 amino acids long. As DNA, the CDR3 is TGCGCCAGCAGCCCCCGGCGGGGGGGCCAGGAGACAGATACGCAGTATTTT. It specifies CASSPRRGGQETDTQYF.

Notes on this clone: This may arise from a read error, as a much more abundant clone is one base away. The chain recombines TRBV7-6 with TRBJ2-2, with 8 bases aligning to TRBD1. In germline, CDR1 is SGHVS, CDR2 FNYEAQ. V lost 7 bases, J lost 6 bases, and 7 bases stayed unmatched. The CDR3 contains 14 residues. In DNA form, the CDR3 reads TGTGCCAGCACCCAGGACAGGGCGCCCGGGGAGCTGTTTTTT. Translated, it gives CASTQDRAPGELFF.

The chain has TRBV9 and TRBJ1-5; 7 nucleotides match TRBD1. Germline V gene lookup returns CDR1 SGDLS and CDR2 YYNGEE. The trim removed 0 bases at V and 6 bases at J, leaving 6 bases unmatched. The CDR3 is made up of 15 amino acids. For the CDR3, the DNA is TGTGCCAGCAGCGTAGAACCTACAGGGGCTCAGCCCCAGCATTTT. It translates to CASSVEPTGAQPQHF.

V usage is TRBV6-2 or TRBV6-3 and J usage is TRBJ2-1; D is perhaps TRBD1 (5 bases). V shed 4 bases and J shed 2 bases, with 12 bases lying between them. The CDR3 loop spans 15 amino acids. Germline CDR1 and CDR2: MNHEY and SVGEGT. In DNA, the CDR3 is TGTGCCAGCAGTTCCCGACAGAAACCCTACAATGAGCAGTTCTTC. As protein: CASSSRQKPYNEQFF.

V gene TRBV29-1 combines with J gene TRBJ1-1; 12 positions agree with TRBD1. Germline assignment: CDR1 SQVTM and CDR2 ANQGSEA. V shed 7 bases, J shed 6 bases, and the junction held 9 bases outside the gene matches. This CDR3 comprises 14 residues. DNA for the CDR3: TGCAGCGCCCTCCGGGACAGGGGGCGGGCTGAAGCTTTCTTT. Its translation is CSALRDRGRAEAFF.

CDR3 sequence: CASSPQGAIQPQHF. DNA of the CDR3: TGTGCCAGTAGTCCACAGGGGGCGATTCAGCCCCAGCATTTT. The V call is TRBV19, the J call TRBJ1-5; 9 bases are shared with TRBD1. Germline V gives CDR1 LNHDA, CDR2 SQIVND (reference sequence). The CDR3 is 14 residues long. The J segment lost 6 bases and the V segment lost 5 bases, leaving 5 bases of the junction unmatched.

The V call is TRBV7-9, the J call TRBJ1-4; D gene ambiguous. Germline CDR1 SEHNR, CDR2 FQNEAQ (reference sequence). There are 10 residues in the CDR3. Between the trimmed V and J ends, which lost 8 bases and 5 bases, there was a span of 3 bases. CDR3 protein: CASENEKLFF. The CDR3 DNA reads TGTGCCAGCGAGAATGAAAAACTGTTTTTT.

The chain joins TRBV19 to TRBJ1-1; no clear D. V was trimmed by 5 bases and J by 0 bases, leaving 16 bases between them. Germline loops: CDR1 LNHDA, CDR2 SQIVND (reference sequence). The CDR3 spans 16 residues. The CDR3 DNA reads as TGTGCCAGTAGTTGGGCACGGCGGGGATTGAACACTGAAGCTTTCTTT. Residues: CASSWARRGLNTEAFF. Full variable domain (missing parts from reference TRBV19 and TRBJ1-1): DGGITQSPKYLFRKEGQNVTLSCEQNLNHDAMYWYRQDPGQGLRLIYYSQIVNDFQKGDIAEGYSVSREKKESFPLTVTSAQKNPTAFYLCASSWARRGLNTEAFFGQGTRLTVV.

This clone has just one count. This chain connects TRBV6-2 or TRBV6-3 to TRBJ2-3, with D possibly TRBD1 on 6 matching bases. The V end was cut by 0 bases, the J end by 2 bases, with 12 bases between. The CDR3 is 16 residues long. Germline values: CDR1 MNHEY, CDR2 SVGEGT. CDR3 loop: CASSYSPGALTDTQYF. The CDR3 coding sequence is TGTGCCAGCAGTTACTCTCCAGGGGCCCTCACAGATACGCAGTATTTT.